This T cell receptor (beta chain) was captured by sequencing in a study of T-cell reconstitution after alpha-beta-depleted transplantation in children. In its sample, this clonotype was seen many times. CDR1 is SGHRS and CDR2 is YFSETQ in the germline V gene. Trimming shortened V by 0 bases and J by 9 bases, and 13 bases separated the two germline ends. This CDR3 is 14 amino acids long. The authors prepared the TCRbeta library with unique molecular identifiers. TCRdb fed the PCR reads into MiXCR, producing one record per CDR3 protein. Of some 200,000 distinct CDR3 sequences listed, 7% to 9% were seen once; the top ten hold 35% to 45%.

This sequence was found in a male patient between 2 and 9 years old who had a stem cell transplant for acute myeloid leukemia, so the T cells may come from the graft donor. The chain employs TRBV5-1 and TRBJ2-1; perhaps TRBD1 as D (6 bases). This specimen was PBMCs, mostly from graft donor cells, taken 360 days after TCRalphabeta/CD19-depleted stem cell transplant. The CDR3, as DNA: TGCGCCAGCAGCTTGGGACAGGTCTCGGGTGAGCAGTTCTTC. Amino acids: CASSLGQVSGEQFF.